The 13 T cell receptor beta chains given below trace back to one sample, sequenced in a study of cytomegalovirus exposure and HLA in healthy donors. 60 Vbeta and 13 Jbeta primers were used in PCR. Method: immunoSEQ multiplex PCR; TCRdb's copy keeps in-frame clones and lacks some. Among roughly 200,000 clones listed, approximately 80% were seen once. The sequenced sample was PBMCs. The receptors here all came from a female donor in good health and CMV-seronegative.

This chain joins TRBV28 and TRBJ1-3, with TRBD1 identical over 9 bases. The germline V gene has CDR1 MDHEN and CDR2 SYDVKM. The CDR3 is 14 residues long. The V and J ends lost 7 bases and 1 base, in that order; junction bases with no gene match: 2. CDR3 residues: CASKTGGSGNTIYF. The CDR3 nucleotides read TGTGCCAGCAAGACAGGGGGATCTGGAAACACCATATATTTT.

This clone is a singleton in its sample. This rearrangement joins TRBV5-1 to TRBJ2-3; 7 nucleotides agree with TRBD2. V lost 3 bases, J lost 5 bases, and 12 bases stayed unmatched. This CDR3 is 16 amino acids long. Germline V gene sequence: CDR1 SGHRS, CDR2 YFSETQ. For the CDR3, the DNA is TGCGCCAGCAGCTCGGGCGCTAGCGGCCCCGGAGATACGCAGTATTTT. It translates to CASSSGASGPGDTQYF.

The chain links TRBV5-1 to TRBJ2-7; D remains ambiguous. The germline CDR1 and CDR2 sequences are SGHRS and YFSETQ. The CDR3 sequence is 13 residues long. Trimming took off 4 bases at V and 4 bases at J, with 12 bases between the two ends. CDR3: CASSPFSRYEQYF. In DNA, the CDR3 is TGCGCCAGCAGCCCCTTTTCCCGGTACGAGCAGTACTTC.

The rearrangement links TRBV30 to TRBJ1-2; D is perhaps TRBD1 (6 bases). V gave up 1 base and J gave up 0 bases, with 9 bases separating them. In germline, CDR1 is GTSNPN, CDR2 SVGIG (reference sequence). This CDR3 comprises 14 residues. In nucleotides, the CDR3 is TGTGCCTGGAGTGCGGACAGTACTAACTATGGCTACACCTTC. It encodes CAWSADSTNYGYTF.

This rearrangement joins TRBV28 to TRBJ2-3; D may be TRBD1 (5 bases). Germline V CDR1 and CDR2: MDHEN, SYDVKM. The CDR3 is 15 residues long. Trimming removed 5 bases at V and 2 bases at J, with 14 bases between. As DNA, the CDR3 is TGTGCCAGCAGTATCTGGCAGGGCCTCACAGATACGCAGTATTTT. It encodes CASSIWQGLTDTQYF.

V and J are TRBV6-1 and TRBJ1-1; TRBD1 is a possible D gene (5 bases). CDR3 length: 14 residues. Trimming took 6 bases from V and 0 from J, leaving 11 bases between them. Germline V gives CDR1 MNHNS, CDR2 SASEGT. The CDR3 sequence: CASSRQLMNTEAFF. The CDR3 nucleotides are TGTGCCAGCAGCAGACAGCTAATGAACACTGAAGCTTTCTTT.

This clone was recorded only once. This chain joins TRBV6-5 and TRBJ2-1; tentative D call: TRBD1 (6 bases). CDR3 length: 14 residues. Germline V gene data show CDR1 as MNHEY and CDR2 as SVGAGI. V dropped 9 bases and J dropped 5 bases, with 17 bases sitting between them. CDR3 in amino acids: CASRIWTDNNEQFF. CDR3 in DNA: TGTGCCAGTAGAATTTGGACAGACAACAATGAGCAGTTCTTC.

This clone was picked up a small number of times. The chain recombines TRBV2 with TRBJ2-1; TRBD2 aligns across 9 bases. The CDR3 runs to 16 residues. V dropped 6 bases and J dropped 3; count of bases not matched to a gene: 9. CDR1 SNHLY and CDR2 FYNNEI come from the germline V gene. CDR3 bases: TGTGCCAGCAGGGATCATAGCGGGGGAAACTACAATGAGCAGTTCTTC. Translation gives CASRDHSGGNYNEQFF.

The V gene is TRBV28, the J gene TRBJ2-1; D may be TRBD1 (6 bases). Germline V CDR1 and CDR2: MDHEN, SYDVKM. The length of the CDR3 is 15 residues. Between the trimmed V and J ends, which lost 8 bases and 5 bases, there was a span of 19 bases. The chain's CDR3 is CASRLWQGTNNEQFF. The CDR3 DNA reads as TGTGCCAGCCGGCTCTGGCAGGGGACCAACAATGAGCAGTTCTTC.

In this sample, this clone turned up a few times. The rearrangement joins TRBV7-9 to TRBJ2-1; TRBD2 agrees at 8 bases. Trimming cost V 5 bases and J 2 bases; bases outside gene matches: 5. CDR1 and CDR2 from the germline V gene are SEHNR and FQNEAQ (reference sequence). This CDR3 comprises 15 residues. CDR3 nucleotide sequence: TGTGCCAGCAGCCTACTAGCGGACACCTACAATGAGCAGTTCTTC. It encodes CASSLLADTYNEQFF.

CDR3 amino acids: CASSPGQGVVTGELFF. The CDR3, as DNA: TGTGCCAGCAGTCCAGGACAGGGGGTAGTCACCGGGGAGCTGTTTTTT. The V gene is TRBV6-6, the J gene TRBJ2-2; 10 positions agree with TRBD1. Trimming at V came to 5 bases and at J to 4 bases, leaving 7 bases not matched to a gene. CDR1 and CDR2 from the germline V gene are MNHNY and SVGAGI (reference sequence). CDR3 length: 16 residues.

This clone came up once. The chain combines TRBV5-1 with TRBJ2-3; TRBD2 might be the D (6 bases). The germline V gene encodes CDR1 SGHRS and CDR2 YFSETQ. This CDR3 is built from 16 residues. The germline V and J ends were trimmed by 4 bases and 1 base, with 16 bases remaining between them. The CDR3 coding sequence is TGCGCCAGCAGCCTACAACTAGCTCGGGGCACAGATACGCAGTATTTT. It yields the protein CASSLQLARGTDTQYF. Full variable domain (outside the CDR3, taken from reference TRBV5-1 and TRBJ2-3): KAGVTQTPRYLIKTRGQQVTLSCSPISGHRSVSWYQQTPGQGLQFLFEYFSETQRNKGNFPGRFSGRQFSNSRSEMNVSTLELGDSALYLCASSLQLARGTDTQYFGPGTRLTVL.

This clone was found a few times. The chain uses TRBV5-4 and TRBJ1-2, with 7 bases that match TRBD1. Unmatched junction bases numbered 3, after V lost 0 bases and J lost 1 base. The length of the CDR3 is 15 residues. The germline CDR1 and CDR2 sequences are SGHNT and YYREEE (reference sequence). The CDR3 spells CASSLVGQINYGYTF. CDR3 DNA sequence: TGTGCCAGCAGCTTGGTGGGACAGATTAACTATGGCTACACCTTC.